This T cell receptor (beta chain) was sequenced for a study of blood T cells in healthy people across ages. This clonotype was counted only a few times. At one of its ends the junction is not consistent with the germline gene, which may arise from a read error. The germline gives CDR1 MNHEY, CDR2 SVGEGT. This CDR3 has 14 amino acids. Then a second PCR, running about 7 to 11 cycles, was carried out with a sample-barcoded 5' primer and a J-beta primer mix. A single record per CDR3 protein comes from TCRdb applying MiXCR to the 5' RACE reads. The data hold about 1 million distinct CDR3 sequences, with 25% observed a single time. The data were also submitted as part of a second study, on T cells of mothers and their children. As that report states: A few mothers and their six children, all healthy Caucasians, donated.

V is TRBV6-2 or TRBV6-3 and J is TRBJ2-5; 7 bases line up with TRBD1. Sequencing input: blood. The TCR comes from a girl aged 2 to 9 in good health. CDR3 protein: CTSSYRDSQETQYF. CDR3 nucleotides: TGTACCAGCAGTTACCGGGACAGTCAAGAGACCCAGTACTTC.